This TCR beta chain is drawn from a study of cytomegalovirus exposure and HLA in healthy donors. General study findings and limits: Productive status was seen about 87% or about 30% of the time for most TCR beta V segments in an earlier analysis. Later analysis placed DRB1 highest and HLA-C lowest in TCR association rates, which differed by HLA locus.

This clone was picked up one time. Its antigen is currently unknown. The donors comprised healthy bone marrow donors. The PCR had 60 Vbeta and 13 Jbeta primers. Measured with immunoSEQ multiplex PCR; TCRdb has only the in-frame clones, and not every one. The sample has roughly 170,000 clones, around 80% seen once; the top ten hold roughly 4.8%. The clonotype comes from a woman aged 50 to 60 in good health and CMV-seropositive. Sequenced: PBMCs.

The CDR3 reads CASSSDRGYNQPQHF. DNA for the CDR3: TGTGCCAGCAGCTCGGACAGGGGATACAATCAGCCCCAGCATTTT. The V and J genes are TRBV5-5 and TRBJ1-5, with 9 nucleotides matching TRBD1. Germline CDR1 is SGHKS and CDR2 is YYEKEE (reference sequence). The J segment lost 3 bases and the V segment lost 3 bases, leaving 4 bases of the junction unmatched. CDR3 length equals 15 residues.